This TCR beta chain was profiled in a study of T cells after yellow fever vaccination. This clonotype was seen many times. TCRdb used MiXCR to reprocess the 5' RACE reads, holding one entry per CDR3 protein. The sample consists of roughly 400,000 distinct CDR3 sequences, about 17% of them appearing once. V shed 3 bases and J shed 7 bases, with 16 bases lying between them. Germline V gene sequence: CDR1 KGHSH, CDR2 LQKENI. The CDR3 consists of 15 residues. Sequenced here: PBMCs, sampled before the yellow fever booster vaccination. The chain joins TRBV18 to TRBJ2-4, with TRBD2 as a possible D gene (7 bases). The clonotype was recovered from a man aged 18-30 years who received the YFV17D yellow fever vaccine. The DNA of the CDR3 is TGTGCCAGCTCACCTGCGGGGGCCTATTCCAACATTCAGTACTTC. It codes for CASSPAGAYSNIQYF.